These T cell receptor beta chains were read from a single sample in a study of beta chain features in type 1 diabetes. Data came from immunoSEQ multiplex PCR; TCRdb stores just in-frame clones and leaves some out. The repertoire has just over 450,000 clones, approximately 31% of them found once; the top ten carry about 0.06%. Material: naive CD4+ T cells from blood. The source is a man aged 18 to 35 in good health. Each CDR3 is given with its conserved first and last residue. D genes are given only for firm matches. Part of the rows lack a size; the others show once, few, many or a class for expanded clones.

v_gene: TRBV25-1; j_gene: TRBJ2-5; d_gene: TRBD2; len: 17; abundance: few; CDR3aa: CASSAGLAGGPAETQYF; CDR3nt: TGTGCCAGCAGTGCTGGACTAGCGGGAGGGCCGGCAGAGACCCAGTACTTC
v_gene: TRBV28; j_gene: TRBJ2-1; d_gene: .; len: 12; abundance: few; CDR3aa: CASLRGRGEQFF; CDR3nt: TGTGCCAGCCTGAGGGGTCGGGGTGAGCAGTTCTTC
v_gene: TRBV5-4; j_gene: TRBJ1-2; d_gene: .; len: 13; abundance: .; CDR3aa: CASSLDRVYGYTF; CDR3nt: TGTGCCAGCAGCTTGGACAGGGTCTATGGCTACACCTTC
v_gene: TRBV6-6; j_gene: TRBJ2-1; d_gene: .; len: 16; abundance: once; CDR3aa: CASSYFDPLANNEQFF; CDR3nt: TGTGCCAGCAGTTACTTTGACCCCCTAGCCAACAATGAGCAGTTCTTC
v_gene: TRBV20-1; j_gene: TRBJ2-1; d_gene: .; len: 11; abundance: .; CDR3aa: CSATTSSEQFF; CDR3nt: TGCAGTGCTACAACTAGCAGTGAGCAGTTCTTC
v_gene: TRBV25-1; j_gene: TRBJ2-5; d_gene: .; len: 14; abundance: .; CDR3aa: CASSAGRRQETQYF; CDR3nt: TGTGCCAGCAGTGCTGGGCGACGACAAGAGACCCAGTACTTC
v_gene: TRBV30; j_gene: TRBJ2-2; d_gene: .; len: 12; abundance: .; CDR3aa: CAWSQGSGELFF; CDR3nt: TGTGCCTGGAGCCAAGGATCCGGGGAGCTGTTTTTT
v_gene: TRBV7-9; j_gene: TRBJ2-1; d_gene: .; len: 13; abundance: few; CDR3aa: CATMQGSSNEQFF; CDR3nt: TGTGCCACGATGCAGGGTAGTAGCAATGAGCAGTTCTTC
v_gene: TRBV6-1; j_gene: TRBJ2-7; d_gene: .; len: 14; abundance: .; CDR3aa: CASRARGGSYEQYF; CDR3nt: TGTGCCAGCAGGGCACGAGGAGGTTCCTACGAGCAGTACTTC
v_gene: TRBV29-1; j_gene: TRBJ2-6; d_gene: .; len: 17; abundance: .; CDR3aa: CSVESWGPRSGANVLTF; CDR3nt: TGCAGCGTTGAAAGTTGGGGTCCCCGCTCTGGGGCCAACGTCCTGACTTTC
v_gene: TRBV5-1; j_gene: TRBJ2-1; d_gene: .; len: 16; abundance: .; CDR3aa: CASSQALRGYDNEQFF; CDR3nt: TGCGCCAGCAGCCAAGCCCTCCGGGGTTACGACAATGAGCAGTTCTTC
v_gene: TRBV25-1; j_gene: TRBJ2-1; d_gene: TRBD2; len: 17; abundance: .; CDR3aa: CASSELVGGSSYNEQFF; CDR3nt: TGTGCCAGCAGTGAATTAGTAGGCGGGAGCTCCTACAATGAGCAGTTCTTC
v_gene: TRBV18; j_gene: TRBJ1-2; d_gene: .; len: 12; abundance: .; CDR3aa: CASSPPMGGYTF; CDR3nt: TGTGCCAGCTCACCCCCTATGGGTGGCTACACCTTC
v_gene: TRBV7-3; j_gene: TRBJ1-1; d_gene: .; len: 14; abundance: few; CDR3aa: CASSLRGQNTEAFF; CDR3nt: TGTGCCAGCAGCCTTCGGGGTCAGAACACTGAAGCTTTCTTT
v_gene: TRBV7-9; j_gene: TRBJ2-7; d_gene: TRBD1; len: 13; abundance: .; CDR3aa: CASSLQGAYEQYF; CDR3nt: TGTGCCAGCAGCTTACAGGGGGCCTACGAGCAGTACTTC
v_gene: TRBV18; j_gene: TRBJ1-5; d_gene: .; len: 14; abundance: .; CDR3aa: CASSVAGVNQPQHF; CDR3nt: TGTGCCAGCTCGGTGGCAGGGGTAAATCAGCCCCAGCATTTT
v_gene: TRBV27; j_gene: TRBJ2-1; d_gene: .; len: 16; abundance: few; CDR3aa: CASSLESTHLYNEQFF; CDR3nt: TGTGCCAGCAGTTTAGAATCTACCCATCTCTACAATGAGCAGTTCTTC
v_gene: TRBV29-1; j_gene: TRBJ2-2; d_gene: .; len: 15; abundance: .; CDR3aa: CSVASGGLNTGELFF; CDR3nt: TGCAGCGTTGCATCGGGGGGCCTGAACACCGGGGAGCTGTTTTTT
v_gene: TRBV5-4; j_gene: TRBJ2-1; d_gene: TRBD2; len: 14; abundance: few; CDR3aa: CASSFRAGENEQFF; CDR3nt: TGTGCCAGCAGCTTCCGGGCGGGAGAGAATGAGCAGTTCTTC
v_gene: TRBV29-1; j_gene: TRBJ1-1; d_gene: .; len: 11; abundance: .; CDR3aa: CSVGSGTEAFF; CDR3nt: TGCAGCGTTGGGTCAGGGACTGAAGCTTTCTTT
v_gene: TRBV30; j_gene: TRBJ2-6; d_gene: .; len: 13; abundance: few; CDR3aa: CAWRAGRANVLTF; CDR3nt: TGTGCCTGGAGAGCCGGGAGGGCCAACGTCCTGACTTTC
v_gene: TRBV4-1; j_gene: TRBJ2-3; d_gene: TRBD1; len: 15; abundance: .; CDR3aa: CASSRNRGGTDTQYF; CDR3nt: TGCGCCAGCAGCCGCAACAGGGGTGGCACAGATACGCAGTATTTT
v_gene: TRBV7-2; j_gene: TRBJ2-5; d_gene: TRBD2; len: 16; abundance: .; CDR3aa: CASSALEASGSETQYF; CDR3nt: TGTGCCAGCAGCGCCCTCGAGGCTAGCGGGAGCGAGACCCAGTACTTC
v_gene: TRBV11-2; j_gene: TRBJ2-1; d_gene: .; len: 16; abundance: .; CDR3aa: CASSLRMWDRVNEQFF; CDR3nt: TGTGCCAGCAGCTTAAGGATGTGGGACCGGGTGAATGAGCAGTTCTTC
v_gene: TRBV7-9; j_gene: TRBJ2-5; d_gene: .; len: 13; abundance: .; CDR3aa: CASSFGVTETQYF; CDR3nt: TGTGCCAGCAGCTTTGGGGTGACAGAGACCCAGTACTTC
v_gene: TRBV28; j_gene: TRBJ2-1; d_gene: TRBD2; len: 15; abundance: .; CDR3aa: CASTSTVAGYNEQFF; CDR3nt: TGTGCCAGCACATCGACGGTAGCGGGCTACAATGAGCAGTTCTTC
v_gene: TRBV9; j_gene: TRBJ2-7; d_gene: .; len: 12; abundance: few; CDR3aa: CASSQKGDEQYF; CDR3nt: TGTGCCAGCAGCCAGAAGGGGGACGAGCAGTACTTC
v_gene: TRBV7-9; j_gene: TRBJ1-2; d_gene: TRBD1; len: 15; abundance: .; CDR3aa: CASSLTTGEDYGYTF; CDR3nt: TGTGCCAGCAGCTTAACGACAGGGGAAGACTATGGCTACACCTTC
v_gene: TRBV10-3; j_gene: TRBJ2-5; d_gene: .; len: 13; abundance: .; CDR3aa: CAISRGVQETQYF; CDR3nt: TGTGCCATCAGTAGAGGGGTCCAAGAGACCCAGTACTTC